This T cell receptor beta chain was captured by sequencing in a study of cytomegalovirus exposure and HLA in healthy donors. Background on the study: There were 70 million to 95 million unique TCRs (from HLA-typed donors) in an early data release.

Per germline, CDR1 SEHNR and CDR2 FQNEAQ (reference sequence). This CDR3 has 14 amino acids. Trimming cost V 4 bases and J 8 bases, with 14 bases left between them. PCR primers comprised 60 Vbeta and 13 Jbeta primers. Repertoires were generated with immunoSEQ multiplex PCR, while TCRdb's copy carries only in-frame clones and drops some. The table records some 120,000 clones, more than 70% of them present only once. Study results and caveats: Relative to the approximately 700-donor mean, N-insertions were reportedly fewer in an Asian-associated ancestry cluster in a later analysis.

This donor lacks a recorded CMV serostatus. As to this clone: The antigen is not known.

The sample was PBMCs. The genes are TRBV7-9 and TRBJ2-2; D is ambiguous. This clonotype was sampled from a human donor in good health. In DNA form, the CDR3 reads TGTGCCAGCAGCTCGGGTCCGGCTGGGGGGGAGCTGTTTTTT. Translated, it gives CASSSGPAGGELFF.